The 20 T cell receptor beta chains in this list originate from one sample, sequenced in a study of blood T cells in healthy people across ages. For the second PCR, which ran for about 6 to 11 cycles, a sample-barcoded 5' primer and a J-beta primer mix were used. One entry per CDR3 protein results from TCRdb running MiXCR on the 5' RACE reads. The sample records about 780,000 distinct CDR3 sequences, 46% being singletons. The sequenced material came from blood. The receptors were sampled from a man older than 75 in good health.

This clonotype was recorded a few times. The chain links TRBV30 to TRBJ1-1, with a weak D call TRBD1 (6 bases). Germline V gives CDR1 GTSNPN, CDR2 SVGIG (reference sequence). This CDR3 spans 10 amino acids. The CDR3 sequence: CAGDRYEVFF. In DNA, the CDR3 is TGTGCGGGAGACAGGTATGAGGTTTTCTTT.

The J gene is TRBJ2-4, the V gene TRBV24-1; D perhaps matches TRBD1 (5 bases). The CDR3 spans 13 residues. V lost 3 bases, J lost 8 bases, and 10 bases lay in between. Germline CDR1 reads KGHDR; CDR2 reads SFDVKD. The CDR3 sequence: CATSDPKGDIQYF. The DNA for the CDR3 is TGTGCCACCAGTGATCCCAAAGGGGACATTCAGTACTTC.

This clonotype was observed many times. The chain recombines TRBV21-1 with TRBJ2-7. TRBV21-1 is recorded as a pseudogene. The CDR3 consists of 14 residues. The CDR3 coding sequence is TGTGCCAGCAGCATTCCCTATGGCCTCTACGAGCAGTACTTC. Translating gives CASSIPYGLYEQYF.

This sequence joins TRBV6-5 and TRBJ2-7; D call uncertain. The CDR3 spans 15 residues. V was pared by 0 bases and J by 2 bases, with 11 bases between. Germline-derived CDR1 and CDR2 are MNHEY and SVGAGI. CDR3 nucleotide sequence: TGTGCCAGCAGTTACTCCTTTCGTGGAACCTACGAGCAGTACTTC. Translated: CASSYSFRGTYEQYF.

V gene TRBV10-3 combines with J gene TRBJ2-5; possible D gene TRBD1, 6 bases. There are 12 residues in the CDR3. Germline V lookup: CDR1 ENHRY, CDR2 SYGVKD. Trimming took off 10 bases at V and 5 bases at J, with 14 bases between the two ends. CDR3 sequence reads: CATRQERETQYF. The CDR3 bases are TGTGCCACCAGACAGGAACGGGAGACCCAGTACTTC.

The CDR3, as DNA: TGTGCCAGCAGCCAAGAGGGATTCCACTCCTACGAGCAGTACTTC. Its translation is CASSQEGFHSYEQYF. The J gene is TRBJ2-7, the V gene TRBV4-2; D unresolved. From germline, CDR1 is LGHNA and CDR2 YNFKEQ. V shed 0 bases and J shed 0 bases, with 9 bases lying between them. The CDR3 consists of 15 residues.

The chain joins TRBV20-1 to TRBJ2-1; 7 bases fit TRBD2. Per germline, CDR1 DFQATT and CDR2 SNEGSKA (reference sequence). This CDR3 region has 15 residues. With V trimmed by 0 bases and J by 8 bases, 10 bases remained unmatched. DNA for the CDR3: TGCAGTGCTAGAGATGAGCGGGAAGGGGCGTATGAGCAGTTCTTC. The encoded protein is CSARDEREGAYEQFF.

The chain employs TRBV29-1 and TRBJ2-6; no clear D gene. This CDR3 has 13 amino acids. Trimming shortened V by 7 bases and J by 2 bases, and 9 bases separated the two germline ends. The germline gives CDR1 SQVTM, CDR2 ANQGSEA. The CDR3 nucleotides are TGCAGCGCCTTAAGTGCTGGGGCCAACGTCCTGACTTTC. Residues: CSALSAGANVLTF.

Worth noting for this clonotype: At one boundary the junction diverges from the germline segment, which might be a read error. The chain couples TRBV12-3 or TRBV12-4 to TRBJ2-5; 7 bases align to TRBD2. The CDR3 extends over 16 amino acids. CDR3 residues: CASSLKGSGRQETQCF. The CDR3 nucleotides read TGTGCCAGCAGTTTAAAGGGTAGCGGGCGGCAAGAGACCCAGTGCTTC.

This clonotype was detected only a few times. V usage is TRBV20-1 and J usage is TRBJ2-7, with a tentative D call TRBD2 (6 bases). With 5 bases removed from V and 2 bases from J, the gap between germline ends came to 13 bases. CDR1 and CDR2 (germline): DFQATT, SNEGSKA (reference sequence). This CDR3 comprises 13 residues. The CDR3 sequence is CSAPEGTAYEQYF. Here the CDR3 DNA reads TGCAGTGCTCCCGAAGGGACTGCCTACGAGCAGTACTTC.

The chain carries TRBV5-1 and TRBJ2-1; 7 bases match TRBD1. Germline V gene data show CDR1 as SGHRS and CDR2 as YFSETQ. This CDR3 is 13 amino acids long. V lost 4 bases, J lost 14 bases, and 12 bases stayed unmatched. DNA for the CDR3: TGCGCCAGCAGCCCCTCGTTAGGGGGCGAGGAGTTCTTC. Protein sequence: CASSPSLGGEEFF.

This clonotype has just a few counts. The genes are TRBV14 and TRBJ2-1, with TRBD2 matching 7 bases. The J call may be incorrect, as the DNA end agrees better with TRBJ2-7. This CDR3 has 19 amino acids. The germline V gene encodes CDR1 SGHDN and CDR2 FVKESK. DNA of the CDR3: TGTGCCAGCAGCCAAGATCTTGAGGTAGCGGGTTATTCCTACAATGAGCAGTACTTC. This encodes CASSQDLEVAGYSYNEQYF.

The chain employs TRBV20-1 and TRBJ2-1; D is undetermined. Trimming took 5 bases from V and 7 from J, leaving 9 bases between them. The CDR3 sequence is 11 residues long. CDR1 and CDR2 from the germline V gene are DFQATT and SNEGSKA (reference sequence). The CDR3 coding sequence is TGCAGTGCTCCAGCTAGGAATGAGCAGTTCTTC. Protein: CSAPARNEQFF.

This rearrangement joins TRBV6-2 or TRBV6-3 to TRBJ2-5, with 10 bases fitting TRBD1. Trimming removed 2 bases from V and 1 base from J; junction bases left unmatched: 7. Germline assignment: CDR1 MNHEY and CDR2 SVGEGT. The CDR3 runs 17 residues. This chain's CDR3 is CASSYLGTGAGQETQYF. CDR3 sequence (DNA): TGTGCCAGCAGTTACCTTGGGACAGGGGCGGGCCAAGAGACCCAGTACTTC.

The chain has TRBV5-1 and TRBJ1-2; 7 positions match TRBD1. The CDR3 runs to 14 residues. The germline CDR1 and CDR2 sequences are SGHRS and YFSETQ. V lost 4 bases and J lost 4; bases outside the gene matches: 7. The chain's CDR3 is CASSGESGGYGYTF. CDR3 nucleotide sequence: TGCGCCAGCAGCGGGGAGTCAGGGGGCTATGGCTACACCTTC.

Only a few counts were recorded for this clonotype. The J gene is TRBJ1-5, the V gene TRBV4-2; TRBD1 might be the D (6 bases). This CDR3 comprises 13 residues. Germline V lookup: CDR1 LGHNA, CDR2 YNFKEQ. V lost 5 bases, J lost 7 bases, and 12 bases lay in between. CDR3 sequence reads: CASSSFRGQPQHF. CDR3 sequence (DNA): TGTGCCAGCAGCTCTTTCAGGGGCCAGCCCCAGCATTTT.

The rearrangement links TRBV3-1 to TRBJ1-5, with D perhaps matching TRBD1 (5 bases). Trimming left V 4 bases short and J 0 bases short, with 10 bases between. Looked up from germline, CDR1 is LGHDT and CDR2 is YNNKEL (reference sequence). This CDR3 is 15 amino acids long. The CDR3: CASSRDGNSNQPQHF. The CDR3 nucleotides read TGTGCCAGCAGCCGGGACGGTAATAGCAATCAGCCCCAGCATTTT. The full variable domain, its missing parts supplied by reference TRBV3-1 and TRBJ1-5, is DTAVSQTPKYLVTQMGNDKSIKCEQNLGHDTMYWYKQDSKKFLKIMFSYNNKELIINETVPNRFSPKSPDKAHLNLHINSLELGDSAVYFCASSRDGNSNQPQHFGDGTRLSIL.

The chain has TRBV13 and TRBJ2-7, with D maybe TRBD1 (7 bases). Germline-derived CDR1 and CDR2 are PRHDT and FYEKMQ (reference sequence). The CDR3 has 15 residues. The germline V and J ends were trimmed by 5 bases and 5 bases, with 19 bases remaining between them. CDR3 region: CASSPADREVHEQYF. CDR3 coding DNA: TGTGCCAGCAGCCCCGCAGACAGGGAGGTCCACGAGCAGTACTTC.

The rearrangement links TRBV7-2 to TRBJ2-1; 13 bases line up with TRBD2. The germline V gene has CDR1 SGHTA and CDR2 FQGNSA. CDR3 size: 16 residues. V shed 5 bases, J shed 6 bases, and the junction held 7 bases outside the gene matches. The CDR3 sequence: CASSRGTSGNGNEQFF. The CDR3 bases are TGTGCCAGCAGCCGCGGGACTAGCGGGAACGGCAATGAGCAGTTCTTC.

The V gene is TRBV4-1, the J gene TRBJ2-7; weak D call: TRBD1 (5 bases). Looked up from germline, CDR1 is MGHRA and CDR2 is YSYEKL. The V end was cut by 1 base, the J end by 4 bases, with 14 bases between. This CDR3 contains 15 residues. The CDR3 region is CASSQVAGSGYEQYF. The CDR3 nucleotides are TGCGCCAGCAGCCAAGTGGCCGGTTCAGGGTACGAGCAGTACTTC.